This T cell receptor beta chain emerged from a study of post-analysis software for immune sequencing data. Whole-study context: The study covered relapsing-remitting, secondary progressive and progressive-relapsing courses of multiple sclerosis.

Losses at the gene ends were 6 bases for V and 2 bases for J; bases not matched to a gene: 8. There are 15 residues in the CDR3. The germline CDR1 and CDR2 sequences are MDHEN and SYDVKM. Whole-study results and caveats: TRBV5-6, TRBV5-1 and TRBV20-1 belonged to a set of five TRBV segments that were more frequent in patients than controls. The authors found that F measure strongly co-clustered same-batch samples. Normalized Chao1 diversity in multiple sclerosis patients fell significantly below that of controls.

The TCR beta cDNA libraries carried unique molecular identifiers. T cells numbering about 0.9 to 10 million yielded cDNA molecules that totaled about 500,000. Each CDR3 protein is one row after TCRdb ran MiXCR on the PCR reads. The table includes some 450,000 distinct CDR3 sequences, approximately 45% detected once. In this sample, this clonotype turned up a few times. Its antigen is not known. The chain links TRBV28 to TRBJ2-5; 8 nucleotides align to TRBD2. Specimen: blood. The receptor was derived from a girl under 18 with multiple sclerosis. The CDR3 nucleotides are TGTGCCAGCAGGGGTAGCGGGAAGGGGCAAGAGACCCAGTACTTC. It is translated as CASRGSGKGQETQYF.